This T cell receptor (beta chain) was captured by sequencing in a study of T-cell reconstitution after alpha-beta-depleted transplantation in children. A TCRbeta library incorporating unique molecular identifiers was prepared. TCRdb recomputed calls from the PCR reads with MiXCR, one row per CDR3 protein. Counted here are 55,000 to 85,000 distinct CDR3 sequences, approximately 11% occurring once; the ten biggest clones make up 13%. After removal of 7 bases from V and 4 bases from J, the junction contained 5 bases not matched to a gene. The CDR3 runs to 12 residues. Germline lookup yields CDR1 DFQATT and CDR2 SNEGSKA (reference sequence).

This TCR was recovered from a boy between 10 and 17 years old with acute myeloid leukemia, due to receive a stem cell transplant. This material consisted of PBMCs, taken before TCRalphabeta/CD19-depleted stem cell transplant. This sequence joins TRBV20-1 and TRBJ2-3; 7 bases match TRBD2. As DNA, the CDR3 is TGCAGTGTTCCGGGGAGGGCAGATACGCAGTATTTT. Its protein is CSVPGRADTQYF.